This TCR beta chain was sequenced during a study of response to subunit inactivated influenza vaccine. TCRdb reanalysed the RT-PCR reads using MiXCR and keeps one entry per CDR3 protein. The sample shows 750,000 to 850,000 distinct CDR3 sequences, approximately 18% of them seen only once. Of note for this clonotype: As yet, its antigen is unknown.

V dropped 1 base and J dropped 4; count of bases not matched to a gene: 3. Germline loops: CDR1 MDHEN, CDR2 SYDVKM. The CDR3 consists of 15 residues. Study-level points and caveats: After each seasonal influenza vaccination, few new T cells are recruited, the authors suggested.

The sequence was collected from a man between 50 and 59 years old who received an inactivated influenza vaccine. The sequences come from PBMCs from blood, collected less than 6 days after vaccination. The rearrangement links TRBV28 to TRBJ2-1, with 8 positions matching TRBD2. The CDR3 loop is CASSLSASGYNEQFF. The CDR3 nucleotides read TGTGCCAGCAGTTTATCTGCTAGCGGGTACAATGAGCAGTTCTTC.